This T cell receptor (beta chain) is drawn from a study of blood T cell repertoires in COVID-19 (dated by TCRdb to about 2020). As for the study more broadly: Samples covering the acute and convalescent phases of COVID-19 were provided by collaborators in the United States, Italy and Spain. The material from the prospective study consisted of cDNA or gDNA derived from T cells, B-cell-depleted T cells, or PBMCs. The dataset comprised deeply sampled blood TCRbeta repertoires from subjects exposed to, actively infected with, or recovered from COVID-19. The repertoires were made available in a free public database intended to serve as a resource for research on the immune response to SARS-CoV-2. The samples were drawn from the first 160 participants of the ongoing ImmuneRACE study and from about 1,200 subjects provided by 6 global collaborators. Nearly every sample came with metadata listing a de-identified subject ID, COVID-19 status, age in years and sex. HLA class I and class II types, where available, came from metadata supplied by the sample provider rather than from assay-based typing. Points the paper makes about the study in general: The quantity of clinical and demographic metadata differed by source and by participant and was supplied without curation.

The collaborating institutions used their own protocols to collect whole blood in K2EDTA tubes. Collaborator samples were shipped for TCRbeta analysis as frozen whole blood, isolated PBMCs, or DNA extracted from either sample type. As concerns this clone: The target of this receptor is not known. No base qualities exist here, and no much larger clone lies one base off it.

The immunoSEQ Assay, a bias-controlled multiplex PCR, was used to amplify TCRbeta CDR3 regions from genomic DNA. The paper's processing steps were these. Nucleated cell counts per sample were estimated from amplification of reference gene primers within the assay. To quantify the absolute abundance of each unique TCRbeta CDR3 rearrangement, sequence reads were collapsed and filtered. For each sample, productive Simpson clonality was calculated by taking the square root of Simpson's diversity index across productive rearrangements. As stored in TCRdb, this immuneACCESS dataset retains in-frame rearrangements with V and J assigned. A fraction of the clones does not appear; measured against another copy, unresolved V genes explain less than half of the discrepancy, and the remainder lacks a known reason. V, J and clone size were drawn from that table, and D and trimming were deduced from the DNA. This sample is represented by roughly 90,000 clones; around 83% of them were singletons. 2% to 2.5% of the sample is held by the ten biggest clonotypes.

The germline V gene specifies SGHDT as CDR1 and YYEEEE as CDR2. Taken from cysteine to phenylalanine, the CDR3 has 15 residues. The kept DNA is CDR3 alone, 45 bases in frame from the first base. The germline ends are 10 bases apart after V is trimmed by 1 base and J by 0 bases. The TCR was taken from an older woman with acute or convalescent COVID-19. Recombination connected TRBV5-6 to TRBJ1-1; no D segment can be confidently identified. The sequencing input was peripheral blood. The nucleotide sequence reads as follows: TGTGCCAGCAGCTTGCCGCCGGGAATGAACACTGAAGCTTTCTTT. This yields the protein CASSLPPGMNTEAFF.